Listed here are 20 T cell receptor beta chains from one sample, sequenced in a study of regulatory T cells in long-lasting Graves disease. Building of the TCR beta libraries involved iRepertoire HTBI primers and Arm-PCR of CDR3 regions. TCRdb reanalysed the multiplex PCR reads using MiXCR and keeps one entry per CDR3 protein. The sample has about 470,000 distinct CDR3 sequences, about 16% seen once. Described time point: newly diagnosed GD, antithyroid drugs for less than 3 months. Researchers made the TCR library from RNA that was extracted from PBMCs. The data were also submitted as part of a second study, on T cells in Graves' hyperthyroidism and ophthalmopathy.

The specimen comprised peripheral blood mononuclear cells (PBMCs), sampled at new diagnosis, from a patient treated with antithyroid drugs. The origin of the receptors is a man aged 35 to 55 with Graves disease.

In its sample, this clonotype was seen many times. The rearrangement joins TRBV2 to TRBJ2-1, with D uncertain. The germline V gene encodes CDR1 SNHLY and CDR2 FYNNEI. This CDR3 is built from 13 residues. The CDR3 region is CAGSAALPNEQFF. Here the CDR3 DNA reads TGTGCAGGCTCGGCGGCCCTCCCCAATGAGCAGTTCTTC. The full variable domain, with the rest looked up from reference TRBV2 and TRBJ2-1, is EPEVTQTPSHQVTQMGQEVILRCVPISNHLYFYWYRQILGQKVEFLVSFYNNEISEKSEIFDDQFSVERPDGSNFTLKIRSTKLEDSAMYFCAGSAALPNEQFFGPGTRLTVL.

In its sample, this clonotype was seen many times. The genes are TRBV3-1 and TRBJ2-3; 12 positions agree with TRBD2. Looked up from germline, CDR1 is LGHDT and CDR2 is YNNKEL (reference sequence). The CDR3 runs to 16 residues. Trimming took 5 bases from V and 6 from J; bases not matched to a gene: 9. The DNA for the CDR3 is TGTGCCAGCAGCTCCAGACTAGCGGGAGCTTCGGATACGCAGTATTTT. It specifies CASSSRLAGASDTQYF.

This clonotype was recorded many times. This chain uses TRBV5-5 with TRBJ2-7; D gene unclear. Per the germline V gene, CDR1 is SGHKS and CDR2 is YYEKEE (reference sequence). The length of the CDR3 is 14 residues. V was clipped by 3 bases and J by 3 bases, with 13 bases between them. CDR3 DNA: TGTGCCAGCAGCTCCCGGGCCATTGACTACGAGCAGTACTTC. This encodes CASSSRAIDYEQYF. Complete variable domain (other parts from reference TRBV5-5 and TRBJ2-7): DAGVTQSPTHLIKTRGQQVTLRCSPISGHKSVSWYQQVLGQGPQFIFQYYEKEERGRGNFPDRFSARQFPNYSSELNVNALLLGDSALYLCASSSRAIDYEQYFGPGTRLTVT.

This clonotype was recorded at least ten times. The chain joins TRBV12-3 or TRBV12-4 to TRBJ2-3; 13 nucleotides align to TRBD2. V lost 3 bases, J lost 3 bases, and 6 bases stayed unmatched. This CDR3 is built from 17 residues. Here the CDR3 reads CASSLFTSGRGTDTQYF. Here the CDR3 DNA reads TGTGCCAGCAGTTTGTTCACTAGCGGGAGGGGGACAGATACGCAGTATTTT.

Notes on this clonotype: This may arise from a read error, as a much more abundant clone is one base away. The chain employs TRBV5-1 and TRBJ2-1; D unclear. The CDR3 has 16 amino acids. Germline CDR1 and CDR2: SGHRS and YFSETQ. CDR3 residues: CASSSVGGTTYNEQFF. The CDR3 nucleotides read TGTGCCAGCAGCTCGGTGGGCGGCACTACCTACAATGAGCAGTTCTTC. The full variable domain, its missing parts supplied by reference TRBV5-1 and TRBJ2-1, is KAGVTQTPRYLIKTRGQQVTLSCSPISGHRSVSWYQQTPGQGLQFLFEYFSETQRNKGNFPGRFSGRQFSNSRSEMNVSTLELGDSALYLCASSSVGGTTYNEQFFGPGTRLTVL.

The chain joins TRBV5-1 to TRBJ2-5; 9 nucleotides agree with TRBD1. The germline V gene encodes CDR1 SGHRS and CDR2 YFSETQ. This CDR3 is built from 16 residues. The trim removed 5 bases at V and 4 bases at J, leaving 12 bases unmatched. The CDR3 sequence: CASRGTGLGSGETQYF. CDR3 bases: TGCGCCAGCAGAGGGACAGGGTTGGGGTCGGGAGAGACCCAGTACTTC.

In its sample, this clonotype was seen many times. The rearrangement uses TRBV12-3 or TRBV12-4 and TRBJ2-3; D perhaps matches TRBD2 (5 bases). The CDR3 runs 16 residues. With 6 bases removed from V and 4 bases from J, the gap between germline ends came to 20 bases. CDR3 in amino acids: CASSPLRAAGPDTQYF. As DNA, the CDR3 is TGTGCCAGCAGCCCCCTTCGAGCGGCTGGTCCAGATACGCAGTATTTT.

This clonotype appeared many times. V is TRBV3-1 and J is TRBJ2-5; 7 bases match TRBD1. The CDR3 extends over 16 amino acids. V gave up 3 bases and J gave up 3 bases; unmatched junction bases: 10. CDR1 is LGHDT, CDR2 YNNKEL, per germline (reference sequence). CDR3 amino acids: CASSQSKTGEKETQYF. The DNA for the CDR3 is TGTGCCAGCAGCCAGAGTAAAACAGGGGAAAAAGAGACCCAGTACTTC.

The chain uses TRBV6-1 and TRBJ1-6, with D tentatively TRBD1 (6 bases). The V gene lost 8 bases and the J gene lost 10 bases, with 18 bases spanning the gap. The CDR3 sequence is 14 residues long. Germline CDR1 is MNHNS and CDR2 is SASEGT. CDR3 nucleotides: TGTGCCAGCGGGGAGGACAGCGTTCGGTCACCCCTCCACTTT. Translated, it gives CASGEDSVRSPLHF.

This clonotype has ten or more counts. The genes are TRBV28 and TRBJ2-7; 11 bases fit TRBD2. Unmatched junction bases numbered 13, after V lost 4 bases and J lost 5 bases. The CDR3 is 17 residues long. The germline V gene encodes CDR1 MDHEN and CDR2 SYDVKM. DNA of the CDR3: TGTGCCAGCAGTTCTCAACTAGCGGGAGAGGGGTTTCACGAGCAGTACTTC. Translated, it gives CASSSQLAGEGFHEQYF.

This chain connects TRBV20-1 to TRBJ1-5; D remains ambiguous. Germline V gives CDR1 DFQATT, CDR2 SNEGSKA (reference sequence). The CDR3 runs to 12 residues. Trimming shortened V by 0 bases and J by 6 bases, and 6 bases separated the two germline ends. CDR3 sequence reads: CSARDKVQPQHF. The CDR3 DNA reads TGCAGTGCTAGAGATAAAGTTCAGCCCCAGCATTTT.

This clonotype was seen at least ten times. V usage is TRBV18 and J usage is TRBJ2-7; D is unresolved. The CDR3 is 14 amino acids. In germline, CDR1 is KGHSH, CDR2 LQKENI. V lost 2 bases, J lost 5 bases, and 13 bases lay in between. The DNA for the CDR3 is TGTGCCAGCTCACCAACACCTTCTCGGGACGAGCAGTACTTC. Its translation is CASSPTPSRDEQYF. Supplemented by reference TRBV18 and TRBJ2-7, the full variable domain reads NAGVMQNPRHLVRRRGQEARLRCSPMKGHSHVYWYRQLPEEGLKFMVYLQKENIIDESGMPKERFSAEFPKEGPSILRIQQVVRGDSAAYFCASSPTPSRDEQYFGPGTRLTVT.

CDR3: CASSIDRGQGDQPQHF. In nucleotides, the CDR3 is TGTGCCAGTAGTATAGATAGAGGACAGGGTGACCAGCCCCAGCATTTT. The chain couples TRBV19 to TRBJ1-5; 8 bases fit TRBD1. The CDR3 extends over 16 amino acids. Germline CDR1 LNHDA, CDR2 SQIVND (reference sequence). J gave up 7 bases and V 0 bases, and 8 bases lay outside the gene matches.

The sample holds many counts of this clonotype. The genes are TRBV2 and TRBJ2-7; 10 bases map to TRBD2. From germline, CDR1 is SNHLY and CDR2 FYNNEI. J gave up 6 bases and V 5 bases, and 7 bases lay outside the gene matches. The CDR3 contains 14 residues. CDR3: CASSRLAGAPEQYF. CDR3 in DNA: TGTGCCAGCAGTCGCCTAGCGGGAGCTCCCGAGCAGTACTTC. Complete variable domain (other parts from reference TRBV2 and TRBJ2-7): EPEVTQTPSHQVTQMGQEVILRCVPISNHLYFYWYRQILGQKVEFLVSFYNNEISEKSEIFDDQFSVERPDGSNFTLKIRSTKLEDSAMYFCASSRLAGAPEQYFGPGTRLTVT.

This clonotype has a count of ten or more. The chain recombines TRBV30 with TRBJ1-2; D is unresolved. The germline gives CDR1 GTSNPN, CDR2 SVGIG (reference sequence). CDR3 length: 14 residues. The germline V and J ends were trimmed by 1 base and 4 bases, with 13 bases remaining between them. The CDR3 loop is CAWSETKRGYGYTF. For the CDR3, the DNA is TGTGCCTGGAGTGAGACCAAACGGGGCTATGGCTACACCTTC.

This clonotype occurred many times. The chain recombines TRBV5-1 with TRBJ2-4; D remains ambiguous. V shed 0 bases and J shed 1 base, with 11 bases lying between them. CDR1 is SGHRS, CDR2 YFSETQ, per germline. The CDR3 extends over 16 amino acids. The CDR3 protein is CASSLDQLTAKNIQYF. The CDR3 DNA is TGCGCCAGCAGCTTGGACCAGCTGACCGCCAAAAACATTCAGTACTTC.

This clonotype has more than one count but fewer than ten. V usage is TRBV6-2 or TRBV6-3 and J usage is TRBJ1-4; D ambiguous. V was clipped by 6 bases and J by 0 bases, with 8 bases between them. The CDR3 covers 14 residues. Germline assignment: CDR1 MNHEY and CDR2 SVGEGT. For the CDR3, the DNA is TGTGCCAGCAGATACATGACAACTAATGAAAAACTGTTTTTT. Its translation is CASRYMTTNEKLFF.

This clonotype was detected many times. The chain links TRBV12-3 or TRBV12-4 to TRBJ1-4, with D uncertain. The V and J ends lost 5 bases and 0 bases respectively, with 13 bases between them. The CDR3 is 16 amino acids. CDR3 sequence (DNA): TGTGCCAGCAGTCCCCAGGTTACTGCAACTAATGAAAAACTGTTTTTT. This codes for CASSPQVTATNEKLFF.

This chain joins TRBV20-1 and TRBJ2-5; D is uncertain. This CDR3 is built from 11 residues. Per germline, CDR1 DFQATT and CDR2 SNEGSKA (reference sequence). V gave up 0 bases and J gave up 5 bases, with 4 bases separating them. The CDR3 coding sequence is TGCAGTGCTAGAGAATTGGAGACCCAGTACTTC. Translating gives CSARELETQYF.

This clonotype was detected a few times. The chain recombines TRBV12-3 or TRBV12-4 with TRBJ2-5; D gene unclear. This CDR3 comprises 14 residues. The V end lost 7 bases, the J end lost 4 bases, and 16 bases lay between the germline ends. CDR3 loop: CASTLGLGSETQYF. CDR3 bases: TGTGCCAGCACCCTTGGGTTAGGGTCAGAGACCCAGTACTTC.